This TCR beta chain is from a study of blood T cells in healthy people across ages. Combining a sample-barcoded 5' primer with a J-beta primer mix, a second PCR ran for 7 to 11 cycles. Every cDNA was tagged by a template-switch adaptor with 12 random nucleotides. TCRdb redid the calling of the 5' RACE reads with MiXCR, one entry per CDR3 protein. This table has hundreds of thousands of distinct CDR3 sequences, more than 20% appearing once. Germline V lookup: CDR1 SGHRS, CDR2 YFSETQ. V was clipped by 3 bases and J by 6 bases, with 9 bases between them. The CDR3 has 12 amino acids. This clonotype turned up a few times. Healthy Russian Caucasian donors spanned ages about 6 to 100 years. These records were also assigned to another study, of T cells of mothers and their children. That work adds: Samples were obtained from a few healthy Caucasian mothers and their six children. Persistent microchimeric T cell clones were not found at ~100 per million sensitivity.

Sequencing was carried out using blood. The gene calls are TRBV5-1 and TRBJ1-2; no definite D call. This sequence was found in a boy younger than 18 in good health. CDR3 sequence reads: CASSSNLNGYTF. The CDR3 DNA reads TGCGCCAGCAGCTCGAATTTGAATGGCTACACCTTC.